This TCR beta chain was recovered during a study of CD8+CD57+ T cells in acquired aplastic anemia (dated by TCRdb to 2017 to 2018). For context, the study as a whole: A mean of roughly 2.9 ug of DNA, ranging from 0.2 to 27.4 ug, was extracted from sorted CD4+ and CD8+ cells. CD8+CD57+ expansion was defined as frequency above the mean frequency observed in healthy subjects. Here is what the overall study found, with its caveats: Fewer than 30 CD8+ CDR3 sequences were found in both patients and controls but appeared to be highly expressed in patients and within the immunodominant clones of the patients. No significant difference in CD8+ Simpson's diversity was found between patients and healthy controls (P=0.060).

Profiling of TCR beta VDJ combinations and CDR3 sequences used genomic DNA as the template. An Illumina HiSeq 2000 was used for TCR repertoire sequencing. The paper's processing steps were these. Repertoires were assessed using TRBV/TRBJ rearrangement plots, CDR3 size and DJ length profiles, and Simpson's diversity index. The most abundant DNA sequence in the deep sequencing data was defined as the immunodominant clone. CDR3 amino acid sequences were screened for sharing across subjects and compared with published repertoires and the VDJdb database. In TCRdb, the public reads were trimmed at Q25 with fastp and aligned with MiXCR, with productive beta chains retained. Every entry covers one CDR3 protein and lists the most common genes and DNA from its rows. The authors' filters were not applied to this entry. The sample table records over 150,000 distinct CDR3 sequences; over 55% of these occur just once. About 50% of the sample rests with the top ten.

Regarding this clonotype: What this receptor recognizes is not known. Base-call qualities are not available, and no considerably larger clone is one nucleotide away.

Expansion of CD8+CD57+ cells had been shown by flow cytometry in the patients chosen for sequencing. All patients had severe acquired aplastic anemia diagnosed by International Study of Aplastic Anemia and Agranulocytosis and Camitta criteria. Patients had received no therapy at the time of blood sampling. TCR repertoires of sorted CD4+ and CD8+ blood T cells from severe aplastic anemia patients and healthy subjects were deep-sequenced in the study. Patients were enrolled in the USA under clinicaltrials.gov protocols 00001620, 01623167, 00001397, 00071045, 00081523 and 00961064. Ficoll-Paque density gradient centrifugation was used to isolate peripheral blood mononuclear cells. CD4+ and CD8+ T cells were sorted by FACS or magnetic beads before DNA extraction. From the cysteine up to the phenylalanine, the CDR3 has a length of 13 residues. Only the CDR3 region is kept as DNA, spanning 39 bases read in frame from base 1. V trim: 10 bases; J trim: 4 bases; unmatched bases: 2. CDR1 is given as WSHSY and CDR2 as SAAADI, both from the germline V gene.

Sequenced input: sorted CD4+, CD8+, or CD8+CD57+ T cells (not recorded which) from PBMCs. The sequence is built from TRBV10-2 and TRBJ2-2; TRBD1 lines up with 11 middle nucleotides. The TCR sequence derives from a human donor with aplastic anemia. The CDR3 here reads CAIGQGATGELFF. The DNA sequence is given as TGCGCCATCGGACAGGGGGCCACCGGGGAGCTGTTTTTT.